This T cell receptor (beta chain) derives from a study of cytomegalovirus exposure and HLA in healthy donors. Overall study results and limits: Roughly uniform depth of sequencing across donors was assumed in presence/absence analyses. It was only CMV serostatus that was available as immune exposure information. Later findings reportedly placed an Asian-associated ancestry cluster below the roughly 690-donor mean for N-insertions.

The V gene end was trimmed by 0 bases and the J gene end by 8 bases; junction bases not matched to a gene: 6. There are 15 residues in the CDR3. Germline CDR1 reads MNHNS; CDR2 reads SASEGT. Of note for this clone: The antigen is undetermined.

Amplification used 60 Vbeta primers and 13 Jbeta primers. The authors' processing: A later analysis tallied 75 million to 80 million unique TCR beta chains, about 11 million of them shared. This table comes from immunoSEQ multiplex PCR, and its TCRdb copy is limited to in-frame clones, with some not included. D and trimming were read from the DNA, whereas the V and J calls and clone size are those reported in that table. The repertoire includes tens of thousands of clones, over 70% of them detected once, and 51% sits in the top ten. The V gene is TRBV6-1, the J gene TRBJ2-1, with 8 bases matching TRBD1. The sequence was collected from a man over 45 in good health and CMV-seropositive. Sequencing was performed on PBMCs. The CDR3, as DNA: TGTGCCAGCAGTGAAGCAGGCAGGGGGCTCGATGAGCAGTTCTTC. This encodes CASSEAGRGLDEQFF.